This T cell receptor (beta chain) came from a study of siplizumab effects on memory and regulatory T cells. Study-level findings and limits: Few alloreactive clones mapped to unstimulated subsets. The naive T cell population seemed more diverse than memory cells and seemed a major contributor to the alloresponse. Naive or memory phenotype was unassignable for roughly 75-95% of proliferating CD4+ or CD8+ clones. Controls showed an average of about 27% Treg-derived mappable alloreactive CD4+ clones, while siplizumab showed 55% to 80%.

With respect to this clone: What it binds is not known.

Measured with immunoSEQ multiplex PCR; TCRdb has only the in-frame clones, and not every one. The profile shows more than 95,000 clones, roughly 91% of them singletons. CDR1 LNHNV and CDR2 YYDKDF come from the germline V gene (reference sequence). Trimming took off 5 bases at V and 0 bases at J, with 11 bases between the two ends. This CDR3 has 15 residues. The sample was CD4+ T cells sorted from blood. This sequence originates from a human donor in good health. This chain connects TRBV15 to TRBJ2-1, with D hard to call. CDR3 protein: CATSRLLSSYNEQFF. CDR3 sequence (DNA): TGTGCCACCAGCCGCCTCCTCAGCTCCTACAATGAGCAGTTCTTC.